Shown below are 20 T cell receptor beta chains from a single sample sequenced in a study of siplizumab effects on memory and regulatory T cells. Sequencing was performed with immunoSEQ multiplex PCR; in TCRdb, only in-frame clones are kept and a portion is missing. This sample carries 45,000 to 50,000 clones, more than 85% of them seen once, and the ten largest clones take 0.3% to 0.45%. The sequencing sample was made of naive CD8+ T cells sorted from blood. These receptors were obtained from a human donor in good health.

The rearrangement uses TRBV5-4 and TRBJ1-1, with TRBD1 matching over 7 bases. The ends lost 4 bases at V and 0 bases at J; junction bases unmatched: 6. The V gene's germline CDR1 is SGHNT and CDR2 YYREEE (reference sequence). CDR3 size: 15 residues. The CDR3, as DNA: TGTGCCAGCAGCCCCGGGACAGCCATGAACACTGAAGCTTTCTTT. The encoded protein is CASSPGTAMNTEAFF.

The chain recombines TRBV30 with TRBJ1-5; D possibly corresponds to TRBD1 (5 bases). V was cut by 5 bases and J by 2 bases, with 13 bases left in between. Looked up from germline, CDR1 is GTSNPN and CDR2 is SVGIG (reference sequence). CDR3 length: 14 residues. This CDR3 reads CAWPTGFGNQPQHF. The CDR3 bases are TGTGCCTGGCCCACAGGATTTGGCAATCAGCCCCAGCATTTT.

This chain joins TRBV19 and TRBJ2-1; D ambiguous. This CDR3 has 15 amino acids. Germline V gene sequence: CDR1 LNHDA, CDR2 SQIVND (reference sequence). The ends were cut back, 7 bases at V and 1 base at J, with 14 bases in the middle. The CDR3 DNA follows: TGTGCCAGTACCCTCACCGCGGATTCCTACAATGAGCAGTTCTTC. It is translated as CASTLTADSYNEQFF.

The chain has TRBV6-5 and TRBJ2-3; 10 nucleotides line up with TRBD2. The CDR3 has 14 residues. From germline, CDR1 is MNHEY and CDR2 SVGAGI. The V and J ends lost 5 bases and 4 bases, in that order; junction bases with no gene match: 3. This CDR3 reads CASSPLAGADTQYF. The CDR3 DNA reads TGTGCCAGCAGTCCGCTAGCGGGGGCAGATACGCAGTATTTT.

This chain links TRBV7-6 with TRBJ1-5; D not resolved. Germline values: CDR1 SGHVS, CDR2 FNYEAQ. This CDR3 has 17 amino acids. The V end was cut by 5 bases, the J end by 5 bases, with 22 bases between. CDR3 bases: TGTGCCAGCAGCGCCACGTCGGGCATTGGAGGCGATCAGCCCCAGCATTTT. As protein: CASSATSGIGGDQPQHF. Filled out from reference TRBV7-6 and TRBJ1-5, the complete variable domain reads GAGVSQSPRYKVTKRGQDVALRCDPISGHVSLYWYRQALGQGPEFLTYFNYEAQQDKSGLPNDRFSAERPEGSISTLTIQRTEQRDSAMYRCASSATSGIGGDQPQHFGDGTRLSIL.

This chain links TRBV19 with TRBJ2-5; D may be TRBD1 or TRBD2 (5 bases each). Germline V gives CDR1 LNHDA, CDR2 SQIVND (reference sequence). V lost 1 base and J 2 bases, leaving 11 bases between the germline ends. The CDR3 consists of 15 residues. CDR3 loop: CASSIAGGPQETQYF. The CDR3 DNA reads as TGTGCCAGTAGTATAGCTGGGGGTCCACAAGAGACCCAGTACTTC.

V is TRBV27 and J is TRBJ2-1; tentatively, D is TRBD1 (6 bases). The CDR3 covers 13 residues. Per germline, CDR1 MNHEY and CDR2 SMNVEV (reference sequence). V was cut by 6 bases and J by 3 bases, with 9 bases left in between. The CDR3 DNA sequence: TGTGCCAGCAGGGACAGTTACTACAATGAGCAGTTCTTC. It yields the protein CASRDSYYNEQFF.

This clone was seen a single time. This chain links TRBV29-1 with TRBJ2-1; 12 bases map to TRBD2. Trimming cost V 1 base and J 2 bases; bases outside gene matches: 6. CDR3 length: 17 amino acids. In germline, CDR1 is SQVTM, CDR2 ANQGSEA. CDR3 in amino acids: CSVEGLAGGLTYNEQFF. The CDR3 DNA follows: TGCAGCGTTGAAGGCCTAGCGGGAGGGCTCACCTACAATGAGCAGTTCTTC.

V is TRBV7-9 and J is TRBJ2-3, with D possibly TRBD1 on 6 matching bases. Germline assignment: CDR1 SEHNR and CDR2 FQNEAQ (reference sequence). The CDR3 runs to 17 residues. V was trimmed by 4 bases and J by 6 bases, leaving 23 bases between them. The CDR3 sequence: CASSSDSGYSYWDTQYF. The DNA for the CDR3 is TGTGCCAGCAGCTCGGACAGTGGATATTCGTATTGGGATACGCAGTATTTT.

The V call is TRBV11-2, the J call TRBJ2-7, with D perhaps assigned TRBD1 or TRBD2 (5 bases each). V lost 5 bases, J lost 7 bases, and 15 bases lay in between. Germline V gene data show CDR1 as SGHAT and CDR2 as FQNNGV. This CDR3 is 13 amino acids long. CDR3 loop: CASSLGASKEQYF. DNA for the CDR3: TGTGCCAGCAGCCTCGGGGCGAGCAAAGAGCAGTACTTC.

The V and J genes are TRBV5-4 and TRBJ2-1, with 10 bases fitting TRBD2. The CDR3 runs 15 residues. Losses at the gene ends were 2 bases for V and 2 bases for J; bases not matched to a gene: 1. CDR1 and CDR2 from the germline V gene are SGHNT and YYREEE (reference sequence). The CDR3 DNA reads as TGTGCCAGCAGCTTCCTAGCGGGGGCCTACAATGAGCAGTTCTTC. Translating gives CASSFLAGAYNEQFF.

This chain links TRBV20-1 with TRBJ2-5; the D is unclear. V dropped 5 bases and J dropped 0 bases, with 4 bases sitting between them. CDR1 is DFQATT and CDR2 is SNEGSKA in the germline V gene (reference sequence). The CDR3 is 11 amino acids. The CDR3 coding sequence is TGCAGTGCTCCGTACCAAGAGACCCAGTACTTC. Protein product: CSAPYQETQYF.

The V and J genes are TRBV5-4 and TRBJ2-5; perhaps TRBD1 as D (6 bases). Germline CDR1 reads SGHNT; CDR2 reads YYREEE (reference sequence). V shed 5 bases and J shed 1 base, with 9 bases lying between them. The CDR3 runs to 13 residues. The CDR3 sequence is CASRQGSQETQYF. CDR3 DNA: TGTGCCAGCAGACAGGGAAGCCAAGAGACCCAGTACTTC. Supplemented by reference TRBV5-4 and TRBJ2-5, the full variable domain reads ETGVTQSPTHLIKTRGQQVTLRCSSQSGHNTVSWYQQALGQGPQFIFQYYREEENGRGNFPPRFSGLQFPNYSSELNVNALELDDSALYLCASRQGSQETQYFGPGTRLLVL.

Details on this clone: The germline gene is not matched at one end of the junction; a read error may be the cause. This chain connects TRBV13 to TRBJ2-1; D assignment may be TRBD1 or TRBD2 (6 bases each). The CDR3 is 15 residues long. CDR1 is PRHDT and CDR2 is FYEKMQ in the germline V gene (reference sequence). CDR3 sequence: CTSSLGSGGGNEQFF. The DNA for the CDR3 is TGTACCAGCAGCTTAGGTTCAGGAGGGGGCAATGAGCAGTTCTTC.

V is TRBV27 and J is TRBJ2-7; 11 bases map to TRBD2. The germline V gene encodes CDR1 MNHEY and CDR2 SMNVEV (reference sequence). This CDR3 is 16 amino acids long. The V and J ends lost 5 bases and 4 bases, in that order; junction bases with no gene match: 10. The CDR3 DNA sequence: TGTGCCAGCAGTCCCCCGGGACTAGCGGAGGGTTACGAGCAGTACTTC. Its protein is CASSPPGLAEGYEQYF.

The chain joins TRBV19 to TRBJ2-7; TRBD1 agrees at 9 bases. Trimming at V came to 3 bases and at J to 0 bases, leaving 3 bases not matched to a gene. The CDR3 contains 15 residues. Germline CDR1 reads LNHDA; CDR2 reads SQIVND (reference sequence). The chain's CDR3 is CASSMGQGYSYEQYF. The DNA for the CDR3 is TGTGCCAGTAGTATGGGACAGGGTTACTCCTACGAGCAGTACTTC.

The V and J genes are TRBV7-3 and TRBJ1-2, with TRBD1 identical over 12 bases. Germline values: CDR1 SGHTA, CDR2 FQGTGA. The CDR3 loop spans 16 amino acids. V shed 1 base, J shed 8 bases, and the junction held 8 bases outside the gene matches. CDR3 in amino acids: CASSLMGGDRGLGYTF. The DNA for the CDR3 is TGTGCCAGCAGCTTAATGGGCGGGGACAGGGGGCTAGGCTACACCTTC.

The chain links TRBV5-5 to TRBJ1-2, with 9 bases fitting TRBD1. V shed 3 bases and J 8 bases; nucleotides not matched to a gene: 5. Germline V gene lookup returns CDR1 SGHKS and CDR2 YYEKEE (reference sequence). This CDR3 is 13 amino acids long. As DNA, the CDR3 is TGTGCCAGCAGCTCCGGGACAGGGTTGGGCTACACCTTC. Translating it yields CASSSGTGLGYTF.

This clone has a handful of counts. The V gene is TRBV9, the J gene TRBJ1-3, with D perhaps matching TRBD1 (6 bases). CDR3 length: 17 residues. Per the germline V gene, CDR1 is SGDLS and CDR2 is YYNGEE. The V and J ends lost 3 bases and 0 bases respectively, with 16 bases between them. CDR3 nucleotides: TGTGCCAGCAGCGCAGACCCGGACAGATCCTCTGGAAACACCATATATTTT. It specifies CASSADPDRSSGNTIYF. The complete variable domain, with remaining parts taken from reference TRBV9 and TRBJ1-3, reads DSGVTQTPKHLITATGQRVTLRCSPRSGDLSVYWYQQSLDQGLQFLIQYYNGEERAKGNILERFSAQQFPDLHSELNLSSLELGDSALYFCASSADPDRSSGNTIYFGEGSWLTVV.

This sequence joins TRBV7-9 and TRBJ1-4, with D perhaps matching TRBD1 (6 bases). The CDR3 has 15 amino acids. Germline lookup yields CDR1 SEHNR and CDR2 FQNEAQ (reference sequence). The ends were cut back, 1 base at V and 8 bases at J, with 14 bases in the middle. The CDR3 reads CASSLGLQGGEKLFF. CDR3 nucleotides: TGTGCCAGCAGCTTAGGATTACAGGGAGGCGAAAAACTGTTTTTT.